This is a list of T cell receptor beta chains from one sample in a study of blood T cell repertoires in COVID-19. Profiling relied on immunoSEQ multiplex PCR, and the TCRdb table lists in-frame clones only, not all of them. The table lists 200,000 or so clones, 84% of them singletons. Sequencing was done on a sample of PBMCs or T cells enriched from blood (not recorded which). These receptors came from a man in his forties or fifties who had recovered from COVID-19. The CDR3 runs from the conserved cysteine through the conserved F or W. A D gene is named only where the DNA matches it firmly. Size is omitted from some rows. Given values are once, few, many or a class for expanded clones.

cdr3_nt: TGTGCCTGGGACAGGGCCACGCCAAACGAGCAGTACTTC
cdr3_aa: CAWDRATPNEQYF
v_call: TRBV30
d_call: TRBD1
clone_size: -
j_call: TRBJ2-7

cdr3_nt: TGTGCCAGCAGGTCCCAGGGCAGGACTGAAGCTTTCTTT
cdr3_aa: CASRSQGRTEAFF
v_call: TRBV6-5
d_call: -
clone_size: -
j_call: TRBJ1-1

cdr3_nt: TGTGCCAGCAGCCTCGTGGCTGCAACTAATGAAAAACTGTTTTTT
cdr3_aa: CASSLVAATNEKLFF
v_call: TRBV27
d_call: -
clone_size: -
j_call: TRBJ1-4

cdr3_nt: TGTGCCAGTAGTAGCCTGAGCGCCAGCTACGAGCAGTACTTC
cdr3_aa: CASSSLSASYEQYF
v_call: TRBV19
d_call: -
clone_size: -
j_call: TRBJ2-7

cdr3_nt: TGTGCCAGCAGCCAAGGAGGGGGACAGGGATTACATGGCTACACCTTC
cdr3_aa: CASSQGGGQGLHGYTF
v_call: TRBV7-2
d_call: TRBD1
clone_size: -
j_call: TRBJ1-2

cdr3_nt: TGTGCCTGGAGCCAACTAGCGGGGTTAAACACCGGGGAGCTGTTTTTT
cdr3_aa: CAWSQLAGLNTGELFF
v_call: TRBV30
d_call: TRBD2
clone_size: -
j_call: TRBJ2-2

cdr3_nt: TGTGCCACCAGTGATCCACGGGGAAGCGCTGCAGATACGCAGTATTTT
cdr3_aa: CATSDPRGSAADTQYF
v_call: TRBV24-1
d_call: -
clone_size: -
j_call: TRBJ2-3

cdr3_nt: TGTGCCAGCAGCCCGGGACAGGCGTATAATTCACCCCTCCACTTT
cdr3_aa: CASSPGQAYNSPLHF
v_call: TRBV7-6
d_call: TRBD1
clone_size: -
j_call: TRBJ1-6

cdr3_nt: TGTGCCAGCAGCTTGGAGTGGACAGCGATCTACGAGCAGTACTTC
cdr3_aa: CASSLEWTAIYEQYF
v_call: TRBV5-5
d_call: -
clone_size: few
j_call: TRBJ2-7

cdr3_nt: TGTGCCAGCAGCTCACCCTCAGGGGGCACAGATACGCAGTATTTT
cdr3_aa: CASSSPSGGTDTQYF
v_call: TRBV7-3
d_call: -
clone_size: -
j_call: TRBJ2-3

cdr3_nt: TGTGCCAGTAGTATTCGGATAGCGGGGGCCGATACGCAGTATTTT
cdr3_aa: CASSIRIAGADTQYF
v_call: TRBV19
d_call: TRBD2
clone_size: -
j_call: TRBJ2-3

cdr3_nt: TGCGCCAGCAGCCAAGGCCCAGGCTATGGTAGCTACACCTTC
cdr3_aa: CASSQGPGYGSYTF
v_call: TRBV4-3
d_call: -
clone_size: -
j_call: TRBJ1-2

cdr3_nt: TGCGCCAGCAGCCAAGATCTTAAGACAGGGGGGAATGGCTACACCTTC
cdr3_aa: CASSQDLKTGGNGYTF
v_call: TRBV4-1
d_call: TRBD1
clone_size: -
j_call: TRBJ1-2

cdr3_nt: TGCGCCAGCAGCCAAGACGCAGGTCAGGGTAATTCACCCCTCCACTTT
cdr3_aa: CASSQDAGQGNSPLHF
v_call: TRBV4-3
d_call: -
clone_size: -
j_call: TRBJ1-6

cdr3_nt: TGTGCCAGTATGCCGAGGAGGGAACAGCCCCAGCATTTT
cdr3_aa: CASMPRREQPQHF
v_call: TRBV19
d_call: -
clone_size: -
j_call: TRBJ1-5

cdr3_nt: TGTGCCAGCAGCTTAGCGGGCCGGGGGAGGAGCACTGAAGCTTTCTTT
cdr3_aa: CASSLAGRGRSTEAFF
v_call: TRBV7-9
d_call: -
clone_size: -
j_call: TRBJ1-1

cdr3_nt: TGCGCCAGCAGCTTAACAGGGGACTTTAACTATGGCTACACCTTC
cdr3_aa: CASSLTGDFNYGYTF
v_call: TRBV5-1
d_call: TRBD1
clone_size: -
j_call: TRBJ1-2

cdr3_nt: TGTGCCAGCAGGGGATCGGGGGAGAGCTATGGCTACACCTTC
cdr3_aa: CASRGSGESYGYTF
v_call: TRBV6-6
d_call: -
clone_size: -
j_call: TRBJ1-2

cdr3_nt: TGTGCCAGCAGTTCCCTTGAATGGCAGGCGAGACACAATGAGCAGTTCTTC
cdr3_aa: CASSSLEWQARHNEQFF
v_call: TRBV11-2
d_call: -
clone_size: -
j_call: TRBJ2-1

cdr3_nt: TGTGCCAGCAACCCCGCGGGGGGTACTGAAGCTTTCTTT
cdr3_aa: CASNPAGGTEAFF
v_call: TRBV12-3/TRBV12-4
d_call: -
clone_size: -
j_call: TRBJ1-1

cdr3_nt: TGTGCCAGCAGCTTGGCCTTGTCTAGCTCCTACAATGAGCAGTTCTTC
cdr3_aa: CASSLALSSSYNEQFF
v_call: TRBV5-4
d_call: -
clone_size: -
j_call: TRBJ2-1

cdr3_nt: TGTGCCAGCAGCCAAGATACAGGGCACACTGAAGCTTTCTTT
cdr3_aa: CASSQDTGHTEAFF
v_call: TRBV14
d_call: -
clone_size: -
j_call: TRBJ1-1

cdr3_nt: TGTGCCAGCAGCCCGGGACAGAGGAACACTGAAGCTTTCTTT
cdr3_aa: CASSPGQRNTEAFF
v_call: TRBV9
d_call: TRBD1
clone_size: -
j_call: TRBJ1-1

cdr3_nt: TGTGCCAGCGGGCCCTACAGGGCAGCTTTCTTT
cdr3_aa: CASGPYRAAFF
v_call: TRBV28
d_call: -
clone_size: once
j_call: TRBJ1-1

cdr3_nt: TGTGCCTGGAGTGCTACAAGCGCTCAAGCTTTCTTT
cdr3_aa: CAWSATSAQAFF
v_call: TRBV30
d_call: -
clone_size: -
j_call: TRBJ1-1

cdr3_nt: TGTGCCAGCAGTTTAGAGGGGGCAAGCAATCAGCCCCAGCATTTT
cdr3_aa: CASSLEGASNQPQHF
v_call: TRBV27
d_call: TRBD1
clone_size: -
j_call: TRBJ1-5

cdr3_nt: TGTGCCAGCAGCCAAGGCTCGCATAGAATTAACTATGGCTACACCTTC
cdr3_aa: CASSQGSHRINYGYTF
v_call: TRBV3-1/TRBV3-2
d_call: -
clone_size: -
j_call: TRBJ1-2

cdr3_nt: TGTGCCACCAGTGACGGCAATCAGCCCCAGCATTTT
cdr3_aa: CATSDGNQPQHF
v_call: TRBV24-1
d_call: -
clone_size: once
j_call: TRBJ1-5

cdr3_nt: TGTGCCAGCAGCCAAGGGTTCCGGGGGAGCACAGATACGCAGTATTTT
cdr3_aa: CASSQGFRGSTDTQYF
v_call: TRBV9
d_call: -
clone_size: -
j_call: TRBJ2-3

cdr3_nt: TGTGCCAGCAGCGCCCTGGGACTAGCGGCGTCCAGTGAGCAGTTCTTC
cdr3_aa: CASSALGLAASSEQFF
v_call: TRBV3-1/TRBV3-2
d_call: TRBD2
clone_size: -
j_call: TRBJ2-1

cdr3_nt: TGTGCCAGCAGTTTCGGGGGACGAGGTTCGTATGATACGCAGTATTTT
cdr3_aa: CASSFGGRGSYDTQYF
v_call: TRBV27
d_call: -
clone_size: once
j_call: TRBJ2-3

cdr3_nt: TGTGCCACCAGTGATCAGACAGGGGGCGAAGCTTTCTTT
cdr3_aa: CATSDQTGGEAFF
v_call: TRBV24-1
d_call: TRBD1
clone_size: few
j_call: TRBJ1-1

cdr3_nt: TGTGCCAGCAGCGCCCGGGGAACAGATACGCAGTATTTT
cdr3_aa: CASSARGTDTQYF
v_call: TRBV28
d_call: -
clone_size: -
j_call: TRBJ2-3

cdr3_nt: TGTGCCATCAGTGAGCCACCCGGCAGGGGGAACACTGAAGCTTTCTTT
cdr3_aa: CAISEPPGRGNTEAFF
v_call: TRBV10-3
d_call: -
clone_size: once
j_call: TRBJ1-1

cdr3_nt: TGTGCCAGTAGTATGGCGACAGCACTCACAGATACGCAGTATTTT
cdr3_aa: CASSMATALTDTQYF
v_call: TRBV19
d_call: -
clone_size: -
j_call: TRBJ2-3

cdr3_nt: TGTGCCAGCAGGTACTCGGCGTCGGCGGGGGAGACCCAGTACTTC
cdr3_aa: CASRYSASAGETQYF
v_call: TRBV28
d_call: -
clone_size: -
j_call: TRBJ2-5

cdr3_nt: TGTGCCAGTAGTATCGGGCAGGGGTCCACTCAGCCCCAGCATTTT
cdr3_aa: CASSIGQGSTQPQHF
v_call: TRBV19
d_call: -
clone_size: -
j_call: TRBJ1-5

cdr3_nt: TGCGCCAGCAGATCAGAGGTCGGTAGCAATCAGCCCCAGCATTTT
cdr3_aa: CASRSEVGSNQPQHF
v_call: TRBV5-1
d_call: -
clone_size: few
j_call: TRBJ1-5

cdr3_nt: TGCGCCAGCAGCCAAGTTCCGGGGAACTATGGCTACACCTTC
cdr3_aa: CASSQVPGNYGYTF
v_call: TRBV4-1
d_call: -
clone_size: -
j_call: TRBJ1-2

cdr3_nt: TGTGCCAGCAGGGGTTGGACTAGCGGGGGGGCAGGCGAGCAGTACTTC
cdr3_aa: CASRGWTSGGAGEQYF
v_call: TRBV28
d_call: TRBD2
clone_size: -
j_call: TRBJ2-7

cdr3_nt: TGTGCCATCAGTGAGCGGGGATACTACGAGCAGTACTTC
cdr3_aa: CAISERGYYEQYF
v_call: TRBV10-3
d_call: -
clone_size: -
j_call: TRBJ2-7

cdr3_nt: TGTGCCAGCAGTTTCTCCGGGTACGCTGAAGCTTTCTTT
cdr3_aa: CASSFSGYAEAFF
v_call: TRBV28
d_call: -
clone_size: -
j_call: TRBJ1-1

cdr3_nt: TGCAGCGTTGCATCGCAGTTCTACGAGCAGTACTTC
cdr3_aa: CSVASQFYEQYF
v_call: TRBV29-1
d_call: -
clone_size: -
j_call: TRBJ2-7

cdr3_nt: TGCGCCAGCAGCTTGAGCGACAGAAAAGAGACCCAGTACTTC
cdr3_aa: CASSLSDRKETQYF
v_call: TRBV5-1
d_call: -
clone_size: -
j_call: TRBJ2-5

cdr3_nt: TGCGCCAGCAGCGCGTGGGGAAGGGAGTCCTACAATGAGCAGTTCTTC
cdr3_aa: CASSAWGRESYNEQFF
v_call: TRBV5-1
d_call: -
clone_size: once
j_call: TRBJ2-1

cdr3_nt: TGTGCCTGGAGTGCCATACTAGCGGCGAACACCGGGGAGCTGTTTTTT
cdr3_aa: CAWSAILAANTGELFF
v_call: TRBV30
d_call: TRBD2
clone_size: once
j_call: TRBJ2-2

cdr3_nt: TGTGCCAGTAGGACGGACAGGGCAGGGAGAGAAAAACTGTTTTTT
cdr3_aa: CASRTDRAGREKLFF
v_call: TRBV19
d_call: TRBD1
clone_size: -
j_call: TRBJ1-4

cdr3_nt: TGTGCCAGCTCGCGACATACCACCGGGGAGCTGTTTTTT
cdr3_aa: CASSRHTTGELFF
v_call: TRBV18
d_call: -
clone_size: -
j_call: TRBJ2-2

cdr3_nt: TGCAGCGTTGACGGCACAGGGGGAAGGGTCTATGGCTACACCTTC
cdr3_aa: CSVDGTGGRVYGYTF
v_call: TRBV29-1
d_call: TRBD1
clone_size: -
j_call: TRBJ1-2

cdr3_nt: TGTGCCAGCAGTGAAGCTTCCGGGGGTCGGCAGCCCCAGCATTTT
cdr3_aa: CASSEASGGRQPQHF
v_call: TRBV6-1
d_call: -
clone_size: -
j_call: TRBJ1-5

cdr3_nt: TGTGCCATCAGCGCGGACTCCTCCTACAATGAGCAGTTCTTC
cdr3_aa: CAISADSSYNEQFF
v_call: TRBV10-3
d_call: -
clone_size: -
j_call: TRBJ2-1

cdr3_nt: TGCGCCAGCAGCCCGGACACGAGCTATTCACCCCTCCACTTT
cdr3_aa: CASSPDTSYSPLHF
v_call: TRBV5-1
d_call: -
clone_size: -
j_call: TRBJ1-6

cdr3_nt: TGTGCCAGCAGTCAGGACAGGGTTCGTGGCACTGAAGCTTTCTTT
cdr3_aa: CASSQDRVRGTEAFF
v_call: TRBV28
d_call: TRBD1
clone_size: -
j_call: TRBJ1-1

cdr3_nt: TGTGCCAGCAGCCGAACCCTGGGAGCCTACGAGCAGTACTTC
cdr3_aa: CASSRTLGAYEQYF
v_call: TRBV6-5
d_call: -
clone_size: once
j_call: TRBJ2-7

cdr3_nt: TGTGCCATCAGTGAGACCGGGGGGCTCTACAATGAGCAGTTCTTC
cdr3_aa: CAISETGGLYNEQFF
v_call: TRBV10-3
d_call: -
clone_size: -
j_call: TRBJ2-1

cdr3_nt: TGTGCCAGTAGTCCGCTTGCGGGGGGAACGGAGACCCAGTACTTC
cdr3_aa: CASSPLAGGTETQYF
v_call: TRBV19
d_call: TRBD2
clone_size: -
j_call: TRBJ2-5

cdr3_nt: TGTGCCAGTAGTATTGGCAGGGGCGCACCGAACACTGAAGCTTTCTTT
cdr3_aa: CASSIGRGAPNTEAFF
v_call: TRBV19
d_call: -
clone_size: few
j_call: TRBJ1-1

cdr3_nt: TGTGCCAGTGCCCTGGGCAGGGCATATGGCTACACCTTC
cdr3_aa: CASALGRAYGYTF
v_call: TRBV19
d_call: -
clone_size: -
j_call: TRBJ1-2

cdr3_nt: TGTGCCAGCAGTCTGAGTGGAAACACCATATATTTT
cdr3_aa: CASSLSGNTIYF
v_call: TRBV12-3/TRBV12-4
d_call: -
clone_size: few
j_call: TRBJ1-3